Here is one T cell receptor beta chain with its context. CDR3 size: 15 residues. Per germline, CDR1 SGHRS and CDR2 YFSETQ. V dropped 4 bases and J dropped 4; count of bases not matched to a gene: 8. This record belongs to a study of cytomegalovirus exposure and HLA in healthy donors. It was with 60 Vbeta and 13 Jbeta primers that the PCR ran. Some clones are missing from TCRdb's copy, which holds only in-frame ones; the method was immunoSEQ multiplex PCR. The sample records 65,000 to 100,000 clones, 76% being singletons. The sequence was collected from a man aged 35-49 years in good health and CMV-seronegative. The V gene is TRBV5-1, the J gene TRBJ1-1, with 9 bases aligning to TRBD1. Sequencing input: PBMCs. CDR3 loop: CASSPILQGATEAFF. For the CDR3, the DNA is TGCGCCAGCAGCCCAATCCTACAGGGGGCCACTGAAGCTTTCTTT. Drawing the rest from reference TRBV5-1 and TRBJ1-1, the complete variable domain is KAGVTQTPRYLIKTRGQQVTLSCSPISGHRSVSWYQQTPGQGLQFLFEYFSETQRNKGNFPGRFSGRQFSNSRSEMNVSTLELGDSALYLCASSPILQGATEAFFGQGTRLTVV.